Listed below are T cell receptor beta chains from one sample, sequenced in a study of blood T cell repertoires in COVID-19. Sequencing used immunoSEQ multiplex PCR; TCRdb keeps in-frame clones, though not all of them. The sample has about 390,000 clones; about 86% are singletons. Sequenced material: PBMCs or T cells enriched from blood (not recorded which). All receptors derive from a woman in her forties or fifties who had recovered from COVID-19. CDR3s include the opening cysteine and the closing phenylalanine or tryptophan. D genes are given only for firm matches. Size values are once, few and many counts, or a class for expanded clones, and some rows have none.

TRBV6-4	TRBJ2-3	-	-	CASSDSRGVRRTDTQYF	TGTGCCAGCAGTGACTCGCGGGGCGTCCGCCGCACAGATACGCAGTATTTT
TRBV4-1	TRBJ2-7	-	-	CASSQGVISYEQYF	TGCGCCAGCAGCCAAGGAGTGATCTCCTACGAGCAGTACTTC
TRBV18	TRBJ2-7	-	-	CASSAGTYEQYF	TGTGCCAGCTCCGCAGGTACCTACGAGCAGTACTTC
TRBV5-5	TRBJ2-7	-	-	CASSLVWIATVTYEQYF	TGTGCCAGCAGCTTGGTGTGGATCGCGACAGTTACCTACGAGCAGTACTTC
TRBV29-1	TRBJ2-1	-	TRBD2	CSVGSSGVDEQFF	TGCAGCGTTGGTTCTAGCGGGGTGGATGAGCAGTTCTTC
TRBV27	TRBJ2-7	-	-	CASSLAIDYEQYF	TGTGCCAGCAGTCTCGCGATCGACTACGAGCAGTACTTC
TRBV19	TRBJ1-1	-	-	CASSRSNTEAFF	TGTGCCAGTAGTAGGAGTAACACTGAAGCTTTCTTT
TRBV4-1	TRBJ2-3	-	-	CASSQDGHTQYF	TGCGCCAGCAGCCAAGATGGGCATACGCAGTATTTT
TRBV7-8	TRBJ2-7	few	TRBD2	CASSRGGTRGYEQYF	TGTGCCAGCAGCCGAGGGGGGACTAGGGGCTACGAGCAGTACTTC
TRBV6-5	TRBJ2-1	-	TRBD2	CASSYSSGELLRRAFF	TGTGCCAGCAGTTACTCTAGCGGGGAGCTCCTACGCCGGGCGTTCTTC
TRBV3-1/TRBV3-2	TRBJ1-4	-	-	CASSPYSTTNEKLFF	TGTGCCAGCAGCCCCTACAGCACAACTAATGAAAAACTGTTTTTT
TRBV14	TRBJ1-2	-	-	CASSQEGAGGYTF	TGTGCCAGCAGCCAAGAAGGGGCAGGTGGCTACACCTTC
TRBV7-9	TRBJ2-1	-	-	CASSSQFPYNEQFF	TGTGCCAGCAGCTCCCAGTTTCCCTACAATGAGCAGTTCTTC
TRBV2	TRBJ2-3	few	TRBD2	CASSEAGGGGDTQYF	TGTGCCAGCAGTGAAGCGGGCGGGGGTGGCGATACGCAGTATTTT
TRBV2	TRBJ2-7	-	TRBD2	CASSEWASGGYEQYF	TGTGCCAGCAGTGAATGGGCTAGCGGGGGGTACGAGCAGTACTTC
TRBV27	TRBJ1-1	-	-	CASVGGGNTEAFF	TGTGCCAGCGTTGGGGGGGGGAACACTGAAGCTTTCTTT
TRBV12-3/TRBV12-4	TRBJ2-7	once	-	CASSFAAHEQYF	TGTGCCAGCAGTTTTGCGGCCCACGAGCAGTACTTC
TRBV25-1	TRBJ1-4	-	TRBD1	CASRDRANEKLFF	TGTGCCAGCAGGGACAGGGCGAATGAAAAACTGTTTTTT
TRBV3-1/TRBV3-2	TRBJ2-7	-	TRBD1	CASTPGTGEVGEQYF	TGTGCCAGCACCCCAGGGACAGGGGAGGTGGGCGAGCAGTACTTC
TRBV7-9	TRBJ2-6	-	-	CAPRPVQGYSGANVLTF	TGTGCCCCCAGGCCGGTCCAGGGCTACTCTGGGGCCAACGTCCTGACTTTC
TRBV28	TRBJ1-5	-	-	CASSTQANQPQHF	TGTGCCAGCAGTACGCAGGCGAATCAGCCCCAGCATTTT
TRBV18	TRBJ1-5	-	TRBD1	CASSPVQGRGQPQHF	TGTGCCAGCTCACCAGTACAGGGGCGGGGTCAGCCCCAGCATTTT
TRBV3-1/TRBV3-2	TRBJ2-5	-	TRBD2	CASSPVAGAEETQYF	TGTGCCAGCAGCCCGGTAGCGGGGGCGGAAGAGACCCAGTACTTC
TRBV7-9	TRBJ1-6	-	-	CASAIQSYNSPLHF	TGTGCCAGCGCAATACAGAGCTATAATTCACCCCTCCACTTT
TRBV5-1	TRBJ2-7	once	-	CASSYQQDSYEQYF	TGCGCCAGCAGTTACCAACAAGACTCCTACGAGCAGTACTTC
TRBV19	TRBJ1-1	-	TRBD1	CASSITGGGSEAFF	TGTGCCAGTAGTATTACAGGGGGCGGATCTGAAGCTTTCTTT
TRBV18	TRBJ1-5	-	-	CASSPWGPGQPQHF	TGTGCCAGCTCACCGTGGGGGCCCGGTCAGCCCCAGCATTTT
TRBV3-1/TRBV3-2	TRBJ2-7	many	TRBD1	CASSPLRQGASEQYF	TGTGCCAGCAGCCCCCTGCGACAGGGGGCAAGCGAGCAGTACTTC
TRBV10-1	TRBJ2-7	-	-	CASRESYGHLGPQEYEQYF	TGCGCCAGCAGAGAATCCTATGGACACTTAGGTCCACAGGAATACGAGCAGTACTTC
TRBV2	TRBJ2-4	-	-	CASSEERVGQYF	TGTGCCAGCAGTGAAGAGAGAGTTGGTCAGTACTTC
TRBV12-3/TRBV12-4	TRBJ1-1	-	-	CASSFGAAIEAFF	TGTGCCAGCAGTTTTGGGGCAGCCATTGAAGCTTTCTTT
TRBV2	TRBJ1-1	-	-	CASTPGGGSAFF	TGTGCCAGCACCCCCGGTGGAGGGAGCGCTTTCTTT
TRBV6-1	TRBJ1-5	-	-	CASSEWSGQYGPQHF	TGTGCCAGCAGTGAATGGTCAGGGCAGTATGGGCCCCAGCATTTT
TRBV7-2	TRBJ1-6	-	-	CASRGGTLGGSPLHF	TGTGCCAGCCGGGGGGGGACCTTGGGAGGTTCACCCCTCCACTTT
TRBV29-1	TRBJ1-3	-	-	CSVRENGNSGNTIYF	TGCAGCGTCCGAGAGAACGGTAACTCTGGAAACACCATATATTTT
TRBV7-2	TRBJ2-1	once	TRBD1	CASRKTGGSYNEQFF	TGTGCCAGCAGGAAGACAGGGGGGTCCTACAATGAGCAGTTCTTC
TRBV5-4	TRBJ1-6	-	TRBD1	CASSSGTGNSPLHF	TGTGCCAGCAGCTCCGGGACAGGGAATTCACCCCTCCACTTT
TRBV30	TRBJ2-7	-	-	CAWQHAYEQYF	TGTGCCTGGCAACACGCCTACGAGCAGTACTTC
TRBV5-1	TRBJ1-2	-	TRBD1	CASSPDRDYGYTF	TGCGCCAGCAGCCCTGACAGGGACTATGGCTACACCTTC
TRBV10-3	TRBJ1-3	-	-	CAISAGKASGNTIYF	TGTGCCATCAGTGCAGGTAAAGCCTCTGGAAACACCATATATTTT